These 5 T cell receptor beta chains came from one sample sequenced in a study of blood T cell repertoires in COVID-19. Repertoires were generated with immunoSEQ multiplex PCR, while TCRdb's copy carries only in-frame clones and drops some. The table has 150,000 to 200,000 clones, around 87% seen once. The specimen sequenced was PBMCs or T cells enriched from blood (not recorded which). The receptors here all came from a young woman who had recovered from COVID-19.

The J gene is TRBJ1-1, the V gene TRBV28, with D possibly TRBD1 on 6 matching bases. CDR1 and CDR2 from the germline V gene are MDHEN and SYDVKM. The germline V and J ends were trimmed by 6 bases and 1 base, with 12 bases remaining between them. The CDR3 covers 14 residues. CDR3 in amino acids: CASSPDRPNTEAFF. The CDR3 DNA sequence: TGTGCCAGCAGCCCCGACAGGCCGAACACTGAAGCTTTCTTT.

V is TRBV7-9 and J is TRBJ1-1, with a possible D match to TRBD1 (6 bases). Germline CDR1 reads SEHNR; CDR2 reads FQNEAQ (reference sequence). The V and J ends lost 3 bases and 2 bases respectively, with 25 bases between them. CDR3 length equals 19 residues. CDR3 region: CASSFSRTDKWSSNTEAFF. CDR3 in DNA: TGTGCCAGCAGCTTTAGTCGGACAGACAAGTGGTCTTCAAACACTGAAGCTTTCTTT.

The gene calls are TRBV7-9 and TRBJ2-5; 8 bases line up with TRBD1. J was trimmed by 5 bases and V by 5 bases; bases with no gene match: 7. The CDR3 extends over 14 amino acids. CDR1 is SEHNR, CDR2 FQNEAQ, per germline (reference sequence). The CDR3 reads CASSGRTGRETQYF. DNA of the CDR3: TGTGCCAGCAGCGGGCGGACAGGGAGGGAGACCCAGTACTTC.

CDR3 in amino acids: CASSLKGVYEQYF. The CDR3 nucleotides are TGTGCCAGCAGTTTAAAGGGGGTCTACGAGCAGTACTTC. The genes are TRBV27 and TRBJ2-7; possible D gene TRBD1, 6 bases. There are 13 residues in the CDR3. Germline-derived CDR1 and CDR2 are MNHEY and SMNVEV (reference sequence). The V gene lost 2 bases and the J gene lost 3 bases, with 8 bases spanning the gap.

The chain links TRBV19 to TRBJ1-2; weak D call: TRBD1 (5 bases). The V end was cut by 3 bases, the J end by 2 bases, with 10 bases between. The CDR3 loop spans 14 amino acids. Per the germline V gene, CDR1 is LNHDA and CDR2 is SQIVND (reference sequence). CDR3 nucleotides: TGTGCCAGTAGTATTTCAGGGAGGAACTATGGCTACACCTTC. This translates into CASSISGRNYGYTF.